This T cell receptor beta chain was retrieved from a study of blood T cell repertoires in COVID-19. V shed 6 bases, J shed 4 bases, and the junction held 6 bases outside the gene matches. Per the germline V gene, CDR1 is MNHEY and CDR2 is SMNVEV (reference sequence). This CDR3 has 13 amino acids. Original data processing: Counts of nucleated cells, estimated from reference gene primer amplification, were obtained. The assay was immunoSEQ multiplex PCR, and TCRdb's table has in-frame clones only and misses some. V and J calls and clone size are as listed in that table; D and trimming were resolved from the DNA. The table includes over 120,000 clones, about 80% detected once. Which cohort a participant joined came from the clinical history participants gave.

Material: PBMCs or T cells enriched from blood (not recorded which). This receptor was taken from a man in his fifties who had recovered from COVID-19. V is TRBV27 and J is TRBJ2-7; 7 bases are a match to TRBD2. CDR3 coding DNA: TGTGCCAGCAGGGTCTCGGGGGGTTACGAGCAGTACTTC. Encoded protein: CASRVSGGYEQYF.